A single sample is the source of the 3 T cell receptor beta chains below, sequenced in a study of T cells in women clearing cervical HPV infection. Data came from immunoSEQ multiplex PCR; TCRdb stores just in-frame clones and leaves some out. This repertoire includes tens of thousands of clones. What was sequenced was blood buffy coat. Source of these receptors: a woman aged 18 to 75 with a cervical HPV16 infection that either progressed to CIN3+ or cleared (not recorded which).

Comments on this clone: The read stops 3 residues short of the end of the CDR3; the missing end is completed from the germline J gene. The V gene is TRBV5-5, the J gene TRBJ2-2; the D gene could be TRBD1 or TRBD2 (6 bases each). Germline V gene data show CDR1 as SGHKS and CDR2 as YYEKEE (reference sequence). The CDR3 is 15 amino acids. The DNA read from the CDR3 is TGTGCCAGCAGTCTGCGGGACACCAATAATTCACCG. Its protein is CASSLRDTNNSP. The CDR3 in full is CASSLRDTNNSPLFF.

Note on this clone: The sequenced fragment ends 3 residues before the CDR3 boundary, so the rest is inferred from the germline J gene. The rearrangement uses TRBV18 and TRBJ1-6, with a tentative D call TRBD1 (6 bases). The CDR3 covers 14 residues. CDR1 is KGHSH, CDR2 LQKENI, per germline. V was cut by 5 bases and J by 2 bases, with 7 bases left in between. CDR3 bases read: TGTGCCAGCTCAGACAGGCCCTATAATTCACCC. Translating it yields CASSDRPYNSP. The entire CDR3 protein is CASSDRPYNSPLHF.

For this clone: Read data end 3 residues before the CDR3 end; the end is taken from the germline J gene. The chain carries TRBV6-2 or TRBV6-3 and TRBJ1-2; perhaps TRBD1 as D (6 bases). Germline assignment: CDR1 MNHEY and CDR2 SVGEGT. Trimming took off 0 bases at V and 5 bases at J, with 16 bases between the two ends. This CDR3 spans 16 amino acids. The CDR3 loop reads CASSYSRRGKGYGYTF. CDR3 DNA (partial): TGTGCCAGCAGTTACTCGAGGAGGGGGAAAGGGTATGGC.